This note documents a single T cell receptor beta chain sequence. Its matching antigen is unknown. Original data processing: Junction-only sequences without quality scores came from ImmunoSEQ, so filtering differed. Clones were sequenced by immunoSEQ multiplex PCR, and TCRdb holds only the in-frame ones, with some missing. The DNA gave D and trimming, while V, J and clone size come from that table. Seen here are more than 1.2 million clones, around 98.5% observed once, and the top ten hold around 0.38%. This CDR3 contains 12 residues. Germline V lookup: CDR1 SQVTM, CDR2 ANQGSEA. V gave up 6 bases and J gave up 1 base, with 9 bases separating them. These data originate in a study of shared clonotypes between healthy human individuals. Findings and caveats of the study: Donor scarcity curtailed the genetic and exposure-history diversity represented herein.

Memory CD4+ cells were the fraction left after CD45RA+ naive selection. V is TRBV29-1 and J is TRBJ1-1, with a tentative D call TRBD1 (5 bases). The sample consisted of naive CD4+ T cells sorted from blood. The subset: CD45RA+ positively selected. The TCR was taken from a man under 40 in good health. The chain's CDR3 is CSVNGQNTEAFF. CDR3 nucleotides: TGCAGCGTGAATGGACAGAACACTGAAGCTTTCTTT.